This T cell receptor beta chain is drawn from a study of T cell changes during pregnancy in multiple sclerosis. The assay was immunoSEQ multiplex PCR, and TCRdb's table has in-frame clones only and misses some. Among fewer than 150,000 clones listed, around 97% were seen once. Per germline, CDR1 SGHRS and CDR2 YFSETQ. Trimming removed 5 bases from V and 0 bases from J, with 15 bases in between. The CDR3 has 17 residues. The clonotype was recovered from a female donor with multiple sclerosis, enrolled in a pregnancy study. This material consisted of peripheral blood, taken after pregnancy. This chain connects TRBV5-1 to TRBJ2-6; a possible D gene is TRBD1 (6 bases). Here the CDR3 reads CASSPGTLSSGANVLTF. The CDR3, as DNA: TGCGCCAGCAGTCCCGGGACACTGAGCTCTGGGGCCAACGTCCTGACTTTC.